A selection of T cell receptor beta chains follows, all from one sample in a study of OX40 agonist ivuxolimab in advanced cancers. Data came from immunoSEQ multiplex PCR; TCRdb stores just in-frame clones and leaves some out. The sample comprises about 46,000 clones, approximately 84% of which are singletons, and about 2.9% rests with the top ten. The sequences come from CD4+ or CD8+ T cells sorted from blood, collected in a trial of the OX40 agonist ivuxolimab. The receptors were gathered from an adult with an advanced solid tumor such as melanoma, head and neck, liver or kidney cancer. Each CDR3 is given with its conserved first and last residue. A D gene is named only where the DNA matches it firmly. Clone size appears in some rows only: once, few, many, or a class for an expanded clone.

CDR3aa: CASSYGGAETQYF
CDR3nt: TGTGCCAGCAGTTACGGGGGGGCGGAGACCCAGTACTTC
abundance: -
d_gene: -
v_gene: TRBV6-5
j_gene: TRBJ2-5

CDR3aa: CASRRDATYNEQFF
CDR3nt: TGCGCCAGCAGAAGGGACGCCACCTACAATGAGCAGTTCTTC
abundance: once
d_gene: -
v_gene: TRBV5-1
j_gene: TRBJ2-1

CDR3aa: CASSQERPGGGQETQYF
CDR3nt: TGTGCCAGCAGCCAAGAAAGGCCCGGTGGGGGCCAAGAGACCCAGTACTTC
abundance: -
d_gene: -
v_gene: TRBV4-2
j_gene: TRBJ2-5

CDR3aa: CASSLVSSGETQYF
CDR3nt: TGCGCCAGCAGCTTGGTCTCGTCCGGAGAGACCCAGTACTTC
abundance: -
d_gene: -
v_gene: TRBV5-1
j_gene: TRBJ2-5

CDR3aa: CASSIQGAGQPQHF
CDR3nt: TGTGCCAGCAGCATACAGGGGGCCGGACAGCCCCAGCATTTT
abundance: -
d_gene: TRBD1
v_gene: TRBV6-5
j_gene: TRBJ1-5

CDR3aa: CASSTRGQETQYF
CDR3nt: TGCGCCAGCAGCACTAGGGGGCAAGAGACCCAGTACTTC
abundance: -
d_gene: -
v_gene: TRBV10-2
j_gene: TRBJ2-5

CDR3aa: CASSLAASNTGELFF
CDR3nt: TGTGCCAGCAGCTTGGCAGCTTCGAACACCGGGGAGCTGTTTTTT
abundance: -
d_gene: -
v_gene: TRBV11-3
j_gene: TRBJ2-2

CDR3aa: CASSLRGTGELFF
CDR3nt: TGTGCCAGCAGCTTACGGGGGACCGGGGAGCTGTTTTTT
abundance: -
d_gene: -
v_gene: TRBV7-9
j_gene: TRBJ2-2

CDR3aa: CASRLDSYEKLFF
CDR3nt: TGTGCCAGTAGACTCGACAGTTATGAAAAACTGTTTTTT
abundance: -
d_gene: -
v_gene: TRBV19
j_gene: TRBJ1-4

CDR3aa: CASSFSSSYNEQFF
CDR3nt: TGTGCCAGCAGCTTCTCGAGCTCCTACAATGAGCAGTTCTTC
abundance: -
d_gene: -
v_gene: TRBV7-9
j_gene: TRBJ2-1

CDR3aa: CASSQEIRGRNSYYGYTF
CDR3nt: TGCGCCAGCAGCCAAGAGATCCGGGGGCGAAACAGCTACTATGGCTACACCTTC
abundance: few
d_gene: -
v_gene: TRBV4-1
j_gene: TRBJ1-2

CDR3aa: CASSGKETQYF
CDR3nt: TGCGCCAGCAGCGGAAAAGAGACCCAGTACTTC
abundance: few
d_gene: -
v_gene: TRBV5-1
j_gene: TRBJ2-5

CDR3aa: CASSLVPGLSTEAFF
CDR3nt: TGCGCCAGCAGCTTGGTCCCCGGGTTGAGCACTGAAGCTTTCTTT
abundance: once
d_gene: -
v_gene: TRBV5-1
j_gene: TRBJ1-1

CDR3aa: CASSFLAGGSDTQYF
CDR3nt: TGTGCCAGCAGCTTCCTAGCGGGGGGGTCAGATACGCAGTATTTT
abundance: -
d_gene: TRBD2
v_gene: TRBV7-2
j_gene: TRBJ2-3

CDR3aa: CASSLAVAGGSTDTQYF
CDR3nt: TGCGCCAGCAGCTTGGCGGTAGCGGGGGGTTCGACAGATACGCAGTATTTT
abundance: -
d_gene: TRBD2
v_gene: TRBV5-1
j_gene: TRBJ2-3

CDR3aa: CASSAQAGGYTF
CDR3nt: TGTGCCAGCAGCGCTCAGGCTGGTGGCTACACCTTC
abundance: -
d_gene: -
v_gene: TRBV28
j_gene: TRBJ1-2

CDR3aa: CASSLLSAEAFF
CDR3nt: TGTGCCAGCAGCTTGCTTTCGGCTGAAGCTTTCTTT
abundance: -
d_gene: -
v_gene: TRBV5-4
j_gene: TRBJ1-1

CDR3aa: CASRSGTGGYEQYF
CDR3nt: TGTGCCAGCAGATCCGGGACAGGGGGCTACGAGCAGTACTTC
abundance: -
d_gene: TRBD1
v_gene: TRBV27
j_gene: TRBJ2-7

CDR3aa: CASSATPGGVTEAFF
CDR3nt: TGTGCCAGCAGTGCGACGCCAGGGGGTGTCACTGAAGCTTTCTTT
abundance: -
d_gene: TRBD1
v_gene: TRBV6-1
j_gene: TRBJ1-1

CDR3aa: CASSLTGTSGETQYF
CDR3nt: TGCGCCAGCAGCTTAACCGGGACTAGCGGGGAGACCCAGTACTTC
abundance: -
d_gene: TRBD2
v_gene: TRBV5-1
j_gene: TRBJ2-5

CDR3aa: CARSPKTGRGPSGNTIYF
CDR3nt: TGTGCCAGAAGCCCTAAGACAGGAAGGGGGCCCTCTGGAAACACCATATATTTT
abundance: -
d_gene: TRBD1
v_gene: TRBV5-3
j_gene: TRBJ1-3

CDR3aa: CASSKVGRKNIQYF
CDR3nt: TGTGCCAGCAGCAAAGTAGGCAGGAAAAACATTCAGTACTTC
abundance: -
d_gene: -
v_gene: TRBV21-1
j_gene: TRBJ2-4

CDR3aa: CASSVQGSTYGYTF
CDR3nt: TGTGCCAGCAGTGTCCAAGGATCGACCTATGGCTACACCTTC
abundance: few
d_gene: -
v_gene: TRBV6-1
j_gene: TRBJ1-2

CDR3aa: CASSPGTGREQYF
CDR3nt: TGTGCCAGCTCACCGGGGACAGGGCGCGAGCAGTACTTC
abundance: -
d_gene: TRBD1
v_gene: TRBV18
j_gene: TRBJ2-7

CDR3aa: CASSLGGERSQPQHF
CDR3nt: TGTGCCAGCAGCTTAGGGGGGGAAAGGAGTCAGCCCCAGCATTTT
abundance: -
d_gene: -
v_gene: TRBV7-2
j_gene: TRBJ1-5

CDR3aa: CASSAEGTRGF
CDR3nt: TGTGCCAGCAGCGCAGAAGGGACCCGCGGCTTT
abundance: -
d_gene: -
v_gene: TRBV2
j_gene: TRBJ1-1